The entry that follows covers one TCR beta chain sequence. Its antigen is undetermined. Researchers isolated CD4+ and CD8+ cells by positive magnetic bead selection and then checked their purity by flow cytometry. This sample stems from a study of somatic mutations in cytotoxic T cells in rheumatoid arthritis. Study-wide background: Nearly 100% purity was obtained when some V beta antibody-stained T-cell populations were flow-sorted; these included V beta1+ cells sequenced for TCRB.

The repertoire was sequenced with immunoSEQ multiplex PCR; TCRdb's copy has only in-frame clones and lacks some. The sample contains 35,000 to 45,000 clones, roughly 80% of which appear only once. Findings and caveats of the study: Adjustment for multiple comparisons was not applied to the slight TRBV07 underrepresentation observed in rheumatoid arthritis patients. Antigens bound by the expanded CD8+ clones were not identified.

CDR3 length equals 13 residues. CDR1 is SQVTM and CDR2 is ANQGSEA in the germline V gene. Trimming removed 3 bases from V and 5 bases from J; junction bases left unmatched: 6. The chain carries TRBV29-1 and TRBJ2-5; TRBD2 matches at 7 bases. Material for sequencing was CD8+ T cells sorted from blood. This clonotype was sampled from a man aged 35-49 years in good health. The CDR3 protein is CSVEAGEWETQYF. CDR3 in DNA: TGCAGCGTTGAGGCGGGAGAATGGGAGACCCAGTACTTC.